Listed below are T cell receptor beta chains from one sample, sequenced in a study of blood T cell repertoires in COVID-19. Repertoires were generated with immunoSEQ multiplex PCR, while TCRdb's copy carries only in-frame clones and drops some. The sample records roughly 250,000 clones, 75% to 90% being singletons. Sequenced sample: PBMCs or T cells enriched from blood (not recorded which). Receptor source: a woman between 45 and 65 years old who had recovered from COVID-19. CDR3s include the opening cysteine and the closing phenylalanine or tryptophan. A D gene is named only where the DNA matches it firmly. The size field is filled for only some rows; it gives once, few, many or a size class.

D gene	J gene	clone size	V gene	CDR3 length	CDR3 DNA	CDR3 protein
NA	TRBJ1-2	NA	TRBV5-1	18	TGCGCCAGCAGCTTGGCCGCTCTACAGGGCTCGCCAGACTATGGCTACACCTTC	CASSLAALQGSPDYGYTF
TRBD1	TRBJ2-7	NA	TRBV28	18	TGTGCCAGCAGTCCCCCGGGTAGGGCCAGGGGGCCAAACTACGAGCAGTACTTC	CASSPPGRARGPNYEQYF
NA	TRBJ2-7	once	TRBV11-1	13	TGTGCCAGCAGCTTGGTTACGACAGACGAGCAGTACTTC	CASSLVTTDEQYF
TRBD1	TRBJ1-3	NA	TRBV18	14	TGTGCCAGCTCACCAGACAGGGGTGGAAACACCATATATTTT	CASSPDRGGNTIYF
TRBD2	TRBJ2-1	NA	TRBV12-5	18	TGTGCTAGTGGTTGGGGGACTAGCGGGAGTACCAATTACAATGAGCAGTTCTTC	CASGWGTSGSTNYNEQFF
TRBD2	TRBJ2-3	once	TRBV29-1	13	TGCAGCGTTGAACCCCTACGGACTAGCGGGGGTGTTTTT	CSVEPLRTSGGVF
TRBD1	TRBJ2-5	NA	TRBV10-3	14	TGTGCCATCAGTCCTGACAGGGGAAGGGAGACCCAGTACTTC	CAISPDRGRETQYF
NA	TRBJ2-2	once	TRBV3-1/TRBV3-2	15	TGTGCCAGCAGCCAAGATAGCAGGGGTGGCGGGGAGCTGTTTTTT	CASSQDSRGGGELFF
TRBD1	TRBJ1-5	NA	TRBV10-2	13	TGCGCCAGCAGCTACGGACAGGGACAGCCCCAGCATTTT	CASSYGQGQPQHF
NA	TRBJ2-7	few	TRBV10-3	14	TGTGCCGCTCAGGAGGACGGGAGCTCCTACGAGCAGTACTTC	CAAQEDGSSYEQYF
NA	TRBJ2-1	NA	TRBV28	14	TGTGCCAGCAGTTACGGACTGGTGGGAAATGAGCAGTTCTTC	CASSYGLVGNEQFF
NA	TRBJ2-2	NA	TRBV2	15	TGTGCCAGCAGTGCGGGTTTAGGGAGCACCGGGGAGCTGTTTTTT	CASSAGLGSTGELFF
NA	TRBJ2-2	NA	TRBV7-9	14	TGTGCCAGCAGCGCGGGACCAAACACCGGGGAGCTGTTTTTT	CASSAGPNTGELFF
TRBD1	TRBJ1-4	NA	TRBV28	14	TGTGCCAGCAGGAAACAGGGGGTTAATGAAAAACTGTTTTTT	CASRKQGVNEKLFF
NA	TRBJ1-2	NA	TRBV19	13	TGTGCCACCTTTAGACGGGACATCTATGGCTACACCTTC	CATFRRDIYGYTF
NA	TRBJ2-3	NA	TRBV20-1	11	TGCAGTGCCCTTTACACAGATACGCAGTATTTT	CSALYTDTQYF
TRBD1	TRBJ1-6	NA	TRBV5-1	16	TGCGCCAGCAGCCCCGAGGTACAGGGGATCGGATCACCCCTCCACTTT	CASSPEVQGIGSPLHF
TRBD1	TRBJ1-1	NA	TRBV9	17	TGTGCCAGCAGCGTAGGGCCGAGAACAGGGGGTATAACTGAAGCTTTCTTT	CASSVGPRTGGITEAFF
NA	TRBJ1-2	few	TRBV19	13	TGTGCCAGTAGTATGTGGGGGGGCTATGGCTACACCTTC	CASSMWGGYGYTF
NA	TRBJ1-5	NA	TRBV6-5	14	TGTGCCAGCAGTTTCTTCGGGTCAGATCAGCCCCAGCATTTT	CASSFFGSDQPQHF
TRBD1	TRBJ1-1	NA	TRBV3-1/TRBV3-2	19	TGTGCCAGCAGCCAAGCAAATTCTGGGACAGGGGGCGCGGGGTTTAAGGCTTTCTTT	CASSQANSGTGGAGFKAFF
TRBD2	TRBJ2-2	NA	TRBV28	14	TGTGCCAGCAGACGAGCGGGAGTTGGCGGGGAGCTGTTTTTT	CASRRAGVGGELFF
TRBD1	TRBJ2-7	NA	TRBV5-1	14	TGCGCCAGCAGCTTGGGGACAGGATCTAGGGAGCAGTACTTC	CASSLGTGSREQYF
NA	TRBJ1-4	NA	TRBV12-3/TRBV12-4	13	TGTGCCAGCAACAGGGTCGGTAATGAAAAACTGTTTTTT	CASNRVGNEKLFF
TRBD2	TRBJ2-1	NA	TRBV28	16	TGTGCCAGCAGCTCCGGGACTAGCGGGAGTCCCCATGAGCAGTTCTTC	CASSSGTSGSPHEQFF
NA	TRBJ1-1	NA	TRBV13	14	TGTGCCAGCGGCACGCAGGCCTCGAACACTGAAGCTTTCTTT	CASGTQASNTEAFF
TRBD1	TRBJ2-7	NA	TRBV28	15	TGTGCCAGCAGAGCCAGGGGGCGACCTCCCTACGAGCAGTACTTC	CASRARGRPPYEQYF
TRBD1	TRBJ2-3	NA	TRBV5-4	15	TGTGCCATACAGCCGGGACAGGGGGCCCCAGATACGCAGTATTTT	CAIQPGQGAPDTQYF
TRBD1	TRBJ1-4	NA	TRBV28	16	TGTGCCAGCAGTTTCCCTCAACAGGGGGCGAATGAAAAACTGTTTTTT	CASSFPQQGANEKLFF
NA	TRBJ2-7	NA	TRBV28	14	TGTGCCAGCAGCACCCTAGAGCGAGCCTACGAGCAGTACTTC	CASSTLERAYEQYF
NA	TRBJ2-1	NA	TRBV27	12	TGTGCCAGCAGTCCCCCGGGTGTTAGTCCGTTCTTC	CASSPPGVSPFF
NA	TRBJ2-7	NA	TRBV7-2	13	TGTGCCAGCAGCCCATGGAGGGTCTACGAGCAGTACTTC	CASSPWRVYEQYF
TRBD1	TRBJ1-1	NA	TRBV19	13	TGTGCCAGCCTGTACAGGGGAGCCACTGAAGCTTTCTTT	CASLYRGATEAFF
TRBD1	TRBJ2-3	NA	TRBV3-1/TRBV3-2	15	TGTGCCAGCAGTATCGGACAGGCCCGCACAGATACGCAGTATTTT	CASSIGQARTDTQYF
TRBD1	TRBJ1-4	NA	TRBV19	14	TGTGCCAGTAGGCGGGACAGGATTAATGAAAAACTGTTTTTT	CASRRDRINEKLFF
TRBD1	TRBJ1-2	once	TRBV4-1	15	TGCGCCAGCAGCCAAGATTGGGACAGGAGAACCCAGAACGTTTTC	CASSQDWDRRTQNVF
NA	TRBJ2-7	NA	TRBV7-8	17	TGTGCCAGCAGCCCTCGTTCTCTTAGGGGGGGCTCCTACGAGCAGTACTTC	CASSPRSLRGGSYEQYF
TRBD2	TRBJ2-7	NA	TRBV5-1	23	TGCGCCAGCAGCTTGCCTCCTCCGTTAGCGGGAGGTCCCGGGCGGGGGTTCTCCTACGAGCAGTACTTC	CASSLPPPLAGGPGRGFSYEQYF
NA	TRBJ1-2	once	TRBV2	12	TGTGCCGGAGGGTCCGCCAGCTATGGCTACACCTTC	CAGGSASYGYTF
NA	TRBJ1-5	NA	TRBV7-6	16	TGTGCCAGCAGCTCACTCGGGGGGCCAGTCAATCAGCCCCAGCATTTT	CASSSLGGPVNQPQHF
NA	TRBJ1-1	few	TRBV27	13	TGTGCCAGCAGTTGGAACAGTAACACTGAAGCTTTCTTT	CASSWNSNTEAFF
NA	TRBJ1-5	NA	TRBV4-1	13	TGCGCCAGCAGCCAATCCGTCGTTCAGCCCCAGCATTTT	CASSQSVVQPQHF
TRBD1	TRBJ1-6	once	TRBV28	15	TGTGCCAGCACCCTGGGGGGGACAGGGCCGTCACCCCTCCACTTT	CASTLGGTGPSPLHF
NA	TRBJ2-1	NA	TRBV2	11	TGTGCCAGCACCCAATACAATGAGCAGTTCTTC	CASTQYNEQFF
TRBD1	TRBJ1-2	once	TRBV28	14	TGTGCCAGCAGTCTTGGACAGGGGAGCTATGGCTACACCTTC	CASSLGQGSYGYTF